This TCR beta chain was recovered during a study of CD8 T cells in ankylosing spondylitis (TCRdb year 2017). Regarding the research as a whole: The study profiled T cell receptor beta repertoires in healthy donors and ankylosing spondylitis patients to find disease-linked TCR variants. The whole study cohort included 108 healthy donors and 25 ankylosing spondylitis patients. Peripheral blood was sampled, and synovial fluid was also collected from ankylosing spondylitis patients.

Overall results and qualifications from the work: The disease-linked clones were reported to be significantly enriched in matched synovial fluid samples from ankylosing spondylitis patients. Blood from ankylosing spondylitis patients appeared to be characterized by a TCR beta motif composed of roughly 8 highly homologous amino acid variants. A CD8+ phenotype was shown by the disease-linked clones, which were found at relatively low frequencies in peripheral blood. Some of the motif variants had been reported before in the synovial fluid and blood of reactive arthritis patients, a finding that suggests common disease-initiation mechanisms.

The CDR3 contains 13 residues, cysteine and phenylalanine counted. Only the CDR3 DNA is retained, 39 bases long and in frame from the first base. CDR1 and CDR2 were assigned from the germline V gene (reference sequence) as SEHNR and FQNEAQ. V is cut by 1 base and J by 8 bases, and the space between the germline ends is 11 bases. The run used an Illumina HiSeq 2500. TCR beta libraries were prepared by quantitative 5'-RACE with molecular barcodes. The source study handled its data this way. Disease-linked TCR variants were identified with a new computational method built on a probabilistic model of VDJ rearrangement. The public reads were run again by TCRdb, first through fastp at Q25 and then through MiXCR, and only productive beta chains were kept. Duplicate CDR3 protein sequences are folded into a single record with the most common DNA and genes. None of the V and J calls come from the authors' own analysis; TCRdb made them. This sample holds roughly 240,000 distinct CDR3 sequences; approximately 8% were observed only once. The ten largest clones capture approximately 5% of the sample.

This clonotype was observed a few times. It has no known antigen specificity. Base qualities are not at hand, and no much larger clone is one base apart. The sample was blood, either unsorted or a sorted T cell fraction (not recorded which). This clonotype was obtained from a female donor with ankylosing spondylitis or in good health (not recorded which). The rearrangement joined TRBV7-9 to TRBJ1-2; the D segment cannot be called with confidence. The CDR3 corresponds to CASSLVVSGGYTF. The nucleotide sequence reads as follows: TGTGCCAGCAGCTTAGTGGTCTCGGGCGGCTACACCTTC. Beyond the CDR3, the reference TRBV7-9 and TRBJ1-2 genes provide the residues; the full variable domain reads: DTGVSQNPRHKITKRGQNVTFRCDPISEHNRLYWYRQTLGQGPEFLTYFQNEAQLEKSRLLSDRFSAERPKGSFSTLEIQRTEQGDSAMYLCASSLVVSGGYTFGSGTRLTVV.